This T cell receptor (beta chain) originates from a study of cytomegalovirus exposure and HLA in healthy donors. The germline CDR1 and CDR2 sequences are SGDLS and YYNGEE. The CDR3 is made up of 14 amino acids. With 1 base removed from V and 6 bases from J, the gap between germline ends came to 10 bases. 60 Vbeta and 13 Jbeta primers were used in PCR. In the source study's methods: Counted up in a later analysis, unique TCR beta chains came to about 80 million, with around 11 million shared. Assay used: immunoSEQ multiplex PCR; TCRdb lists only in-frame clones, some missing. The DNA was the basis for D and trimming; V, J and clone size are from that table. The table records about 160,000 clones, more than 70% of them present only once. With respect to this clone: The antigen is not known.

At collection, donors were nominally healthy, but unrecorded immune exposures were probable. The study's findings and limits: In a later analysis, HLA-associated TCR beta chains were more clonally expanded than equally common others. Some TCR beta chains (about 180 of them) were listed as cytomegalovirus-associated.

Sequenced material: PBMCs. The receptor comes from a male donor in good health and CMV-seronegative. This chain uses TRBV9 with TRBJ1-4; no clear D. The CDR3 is CASSVSVSYEKLFF. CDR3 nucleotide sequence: TGTGCCAGCAGCGTATCGGTGTCCTATGAAAAACTGTTTTTT.